This TCR beta chain was sequenced in a study of beta chain features in type 1 diabetes. Notes on this clone: Antigen unknown.

The ends were cut back, 5 bases at V and 2 bases at J, with 7 bases in the middle. CDR1 is SEHNR and CDR2 is FQNEAQ in the germline V gene (reference sequence). This CDR3 is 12 amino acids long. As every portion of the isolated RNA was reverse transcribed, the sequencing read expressed TCRB transcripts. Assay: immunoSEQ multiplex PCR; the TCRdb copy retains only in-frame clones and omits some. The sample carries 160,000 or so clones, roughly 10% recorded once. Broader study findings: Significant though moderate, a shortening of TCRB CDR3s appeared in all four CD4+ subsets of Type 1 diabetes patients. When VDJ junctions were examined, type 1 diabetes patients showed fewer insertions and more deletions.

The sequencing sample was made of central memory CD4+ T cells from blood. The chain joins TRBV7-9 to TRBJ2-7; D might be TRBD2 (6 bases). The receptor's source is a woman aged 25 to 39 with type 1 diabetes. The CDR3 protein is CASSPGAYEQYF. The DNA for the CDR3 is TGTGCCAGCAGCCCGGGGGCCTACGAGCAGTACTTC.